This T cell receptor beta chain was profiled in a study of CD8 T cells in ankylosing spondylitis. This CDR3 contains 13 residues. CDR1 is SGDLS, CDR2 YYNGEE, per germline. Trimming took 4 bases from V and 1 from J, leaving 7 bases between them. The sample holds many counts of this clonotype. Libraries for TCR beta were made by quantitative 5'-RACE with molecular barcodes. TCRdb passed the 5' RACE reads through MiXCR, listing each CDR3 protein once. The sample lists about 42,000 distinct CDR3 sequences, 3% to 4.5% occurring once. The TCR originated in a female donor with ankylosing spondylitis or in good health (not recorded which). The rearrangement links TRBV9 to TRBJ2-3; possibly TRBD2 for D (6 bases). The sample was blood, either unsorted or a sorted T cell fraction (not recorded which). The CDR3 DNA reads TGTGCCAGCAGCTCTAGCGGCACAGATACGCAGTATTTT. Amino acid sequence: CASSSSGTDTQYF.